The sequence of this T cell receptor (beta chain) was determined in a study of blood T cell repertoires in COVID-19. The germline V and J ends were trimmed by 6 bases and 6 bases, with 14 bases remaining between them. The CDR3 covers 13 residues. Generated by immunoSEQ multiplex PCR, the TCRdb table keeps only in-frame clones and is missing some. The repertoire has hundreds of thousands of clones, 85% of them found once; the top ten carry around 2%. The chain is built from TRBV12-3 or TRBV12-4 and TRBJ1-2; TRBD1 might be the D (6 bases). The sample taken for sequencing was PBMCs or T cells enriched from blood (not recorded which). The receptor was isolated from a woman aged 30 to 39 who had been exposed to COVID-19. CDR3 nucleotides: TGTGCCAGCAGCCAAACAGGGACGGATGGCTACACCTTC. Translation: CASSQTGTDGYTF.